The present TCR beta chain was sequenced within a study of monozygotic twins with inflammatory bowel disease. Each TCR library consumed around 3,600 ng of total RNA. TCRdb re-called the 5' RACE reads and gives one entry per CDR3 protein, without DNA. The repertoire table contains approximately 400,000 distinct CDR3 sequences. The study, taken as a whole, reports: Researchers report that IBD patients shared fewer clonotypes with others than healthy twins, especially amid disease activity.

Notes on this clonotype: Antigen specificity is unknown.

This TCR was sampled from a human donor with ulcerative colitis or Crohn's disease, or a healthy co-twin of an affected twin (not recorded which). The specimen sequenced was blood.

The CDR3 here is CAISESNRGGYGYTF. The chain couples TRBV10-3 to TRBJ1-2; TCRdb returns TRBD1, unconfirmable since there is no DNA. Looked up from germline, CDR1 is ENHRY and CDR2 is SYGVKD. The CDR3 spans 15 residues.